The 13 T cell receptor beta chains listed next were all sequenced from one sample in a study of T cells in Graves' hyperthyroidism and ophthalmopathy. TCR beta CDR3 sequences were amplified from RNA transcripts. A set of HTBI primers served as the primers for a first-round RT-PCR of the TCR CDR3. TCRdb independently ran MiXCR on the multiplex PCR reads; one entry per CDR3 protein. This sample has 40,000 or so distinct CDR3 sequences; just under 50% occur once, and the top ten carry about 6%. The sequenced material came from blood. The receptors come from a woman aged 45-65 years with Graves' hyperthyroidism that later progressed to Graves' ophthalmopathy.

This clonotype has at least ten counts. The chain employs TRBV4-1 and TRBJ1-1, with D possibly matching TRBD1 (5 bases). V lost 4 bases and J lost 1, with 19 bases in between. This CDR3 contains 17 residues. Germline CDR1 MGHRA, CDR2 YSYEKL. CDR3 region: CASSPAPNQGWNTEAFF. CDR3 sequence (DNA): TGCGCCAGCAGCCCTGCCCCCAACCAGGGCTGGAACACTGAAGCTTTCTTT.

The gene calls are TRBV7-2 and TRBJ2-3, with 8 bases matching TRBD2. Germline assignment: CDR1 SGHTA and CDR2 FQGNSA. The CDR3 loop spans 14 amino acids. With V trimmed by 1 base and J by 5 bases, 2 bases remained unmatched. Written as DNA, the CDR3 is TGTGCCAGCAGCTTAGGGAGCGGGGGAGATACGCAGTATTTT. It codes for CASSLGSGGDTQYF.

This clonotype has a handful of counts. The gene calls are TRBV18 and TRBJ1-2, with a possible D match to TRBD1 (5 bases). Germline V gene data show CDR1 as KGHSH and CDR2 as LQKENI. CDR3 length: 14 residues. V dropped 6 bases and J dropped 3 bases, with 14 bases sitting between them. CDR3 in amino acids: CASSYMGGDYGYTF. The DNA for the CDR3 is TGTGCCAGCTCCTACATGGGGGGAGACTATGGCTACACCTTC.

This clonotype was counted many times. CDR3 in DNA: TGTGCCAGTAGTATAGTGAACAGGGTTAACTATGGCTACACCTTC. Protein sequence: CASSIVNRVNYGYTF. V is TRBV19 and J is TRBJ1-2, with a tentative D call TRBD1 (6 bases). This CDR3 spans 15 amino acids. Deletions cut 1 base from V and 1 base from J, with 10 bases between. CDR1 and CDR2 from the germline V gene are LNHDA and SQIVND (reference sequence).

This clonotype was counted once. The junction departs from germline at one end; a sequencing error may be responsible. This chain links TRBV11-3 with TRBJ1-2; 7 positions match TRBD1. CDR1 is SGHNT, CDR2 YENEEA, per germline. The CDR3 runs 12 residues. The CDR3 sequence is CASSLGDSGYTF. The CDR3 DNA is TGCGCCAGCAGCTTAGGGGACAGTGGCTACACCTTC.

There are many counts of this clonotype. The CDR3 coding sequence is TGCAGTGCTAGAGATCAGGGCAATCAGCCCCAGCATTTT. Its protein product is CSARDQGNQPQHF. The chain carries TRBV20-1 and TRBJ1-5; D call uncertain. V was clipped by 0 bases and J by 2 bases, with 5 bases between them. Germline V gene data show CDR1 as DFQATT and CDR2 as SNEGSKA (reference sequence). The CDR3 covers 13 residues.

The chain recombines TRBV9 with TRBJ2-5; D possibly corresponds to TRBD1 (6 bases). CDR1 SGDLS and CDR2 YYNGEE come from the germline V gene. The V and J ends lost 0 bases and 10 bases respectively, with 16 bases between them. The length of the CDR3 is 14 residues. As DNA, the CDR3 is TGTGCCAGCAGCGTAGGGACAGAAAGAGTTAGCCAGTACTTC. Its protein is CASSVGTERVSQYF.

This clonotype was picked up many times. The V call is TRBV6-6, the J call TRBJ2-3; weak D call: TRBD2 (5 bases). V was shortened by 7 bases and J by 0 bases, with 17 bases between the two germline ends. Germline CDR1 MNHNY, CDR2 SVGAGI (reference sequence). CDR3 length: 16 residues. This CDR3 reads CASTNGIVTSTDTQYF. The CDR3 bases are TGTGCCAGCACAAACGGGATCGTCACTAGCACAGATACGCAGTATTTT.

This clonotype has only a few counts. The chain is built from TRBV7-6 and TRBJ1-2; possibly TRBD1 for D (5 bases). V was clipped by 3 bases and J by 0 bases, with 14 bases between them. CDR3 length: 16 amino acids. Germline V gene data show CDR1 as SGHVS and CDR2 as FNYEAQ. This CDR3 reads CASSFSPGRSNYGYTF. The CDR3 DNA sequence: TGTGCCAGCAGCTTTTCTCCGGGACGATCTAACTATGGCTACACCTTC.

This clonotype was counted a few times. The J gene is TRBJ2-7, the V gene TRBV7-2, with D unresolved. The CDR3 length is 9 residues. Between the trimmed V and J ends, which lost 5 bases and 13 bases, there was a span of 9 bases. Germline V CDR1 and CDR2: SGHTA, FQGNSA. The CDR3 sequence is CASSPSDYF. CDR3 nucleotide sequence: TGTGCCAGCAGCCCTTCGGACTACTTC.

This clonotype has at least ten counts. The chain uses TRBV6-5 and TRBJ2-3; 10 bases are a match to TRBD2. Trimming at V came to 5 bases and at J to 2 bases, leaving 10 bases not matched to a gene. In germline, CDR1 is MNHEY, CDR2 SVGAGI. The CDR3 has 17 residues. The CDR3 DNA follows: TGTGCCAGCAGTGAGACGTGGACTAGCGGATACACAGATACGCAGTATTTT. Translation gives CASSETWTSGYTDTQYF.

This chain joins TRBV20-1 and TRBJ2-5, with D perhaps matching TRBD1 or TRBD2 (5 bases each). With 3 bases removed from V and 3 bases from J, the gap between germline ends came to 14 bases. Germline values: CDR1 DFQATT, CDR2 SNEGSKA (reference sequence). CDR3 length equals 14 residues. CDR3 loop: CSASVGLGEETQYF. The CDR3 DNA follows: TGCAGTGCTAGTGTGGGTCTGGGGGAAGAGACCCAGTACTTC.

Many counts were recorded for this clonotype. The chain employs TRBV28 and TRBJ1-6; weak D call: TRBD1 (5 bases). Per germline, CDR1 MDHEN and CDR2 SYDVKM. Trimming removed 11 bases at V and 7 bases at J, with 15 bases between. CDR3 length equals 13 residues. CDR3 coding DNA: TGTGCCTCTCACCGTCAGGGAAATTCACCCCTCCACTTT. Residues: CASHRQGNSPLHF.